Listed below are T cell receptor beta chains from one sample, sequenced in a study of PD-1 blockade in classical Hodgkin lymphoma. The method was immunoSEQ multiplex PCR; TCRdb's version includes in-frame clones alone and lacks a portion of them. The sample shows about 19,000 clones, roughly 90% of them seen only once. This material consisted of peripheral blood mononuclear cells (PBMCs), taken before the second cycle of nivolumab. The receptor set was obtained from a human donor with classical Hodgkin lymphoma. Both conserved end residues are part of each CDR3. D genes are given only for firm matches. Clone sizes are given selectively: once, few, many, or a class where the clone is expanded.

v_gene: TRBV19; d_gene: NA; abundance: NA; j_gene: TRBJ1-2; CDR3aa: CASRDIGVTYGYTF; CDR3nt: TGTGCCAGTAGAGACATCGGGGTTACTTATGGCTACACCTTC
v_gene: TRBV6-7; d_gene: NA; abundance: NA; j_gene: TRBJ1-4; CDR3aa: CASSLETTNEKLFF; CDR3nt: TGTGCCAGCAGTTTAGAAACAACTAATGAAAAACTGTTTTTT
v_gene: TRBV27; d_gene: NA; abundance: once; j_gene: TRBJ1-1; CDR3aa: CASSLRPGANTEAFF; CDR3nt: TGTGCCAGCAGTTTACGACCCGGAGCGAACACTGAAGCTTTCTTT
v_gene: TRBV5-1; d_gene: TRBD1; abundance: NA; j_gene: TRBJ1-1; CDR3aa: CASSLTGEGTEAFF; CDR3nt: TGCGCCAGCAGCTTGACAGGGGAGGGCACTGAAGCTTTCTTT
v_gene: TRBV7-8; d_gene: TRBD2; abundance: NA; j_gene: TRBJ2-7; CDR3aa: CASSLGSWVGGVTYEQYF; CDR3nt: TGTGCCAGCAGCTTAGGATCGTGGGTTGGGGGGGTCACCTACGAGCAGTACTTC
v_gene: TRBV12-5; d_gene: NA; abundance: once; j_gene: TRBJ2-3; CDR3aa: CASGFTLTDTQYF; CDR3nt: TGTGCTAGTGGTTTTACTCTCACAGATACGCAGTATTTT
v_gene: TRBV5-1; d_gene: NA; abundance: NA; j_gene: TRBJ2-3; CDR3aa: CASSLEGTTDTQYF; CDR3nt: TGCGCCAGCAGCTTGGAAGGGACTACAGATACGCAGTATTTT
v_gene: TRBV11-2; d_gene: NA; abundance: once; j_gene: TRBJ1-1; CDR3aa: CASSFGRNTEAFF; CDR3nt: TGTGCCAGCAGCTTCGGCAGAAACACTGAAGCTTTCTTT
v_gene: TRBV5-1; d_gene: NA; abundance: NA; j_gene: TRBJ2-2; CDR3aa: CASSPLGGSGTGELFF; CDR3nt: TGCGCCAGCAGCCCTCTAGGGGGGTCGGGCACCGGGGAGCTGTTTTTT
v_gene: TRBV10-3; d_gene: NA; abundance: NA; j_gene: TRBJ1-2; CDR3aa: CAITGTSSHGYTF; CDR3nt: TGTGCCATCACCGGCACCTCTTCCCATGGCTACACCTTC
v_gene: TRBV14; d_gene: NA; abundance: NA; j_gene: TRBJ1-6; CDR3aa: CASSQPSTGNSPLHF; CDR3nt: TGTGCCAGCAGCCAACCTTCAACTGGGAATTCACCCCTCCACTTT
v_gene: TRBV5-4; d_gene: NA; abundance: NA; j_gene: TRBJ1-2; CDR3aa: CATSGGTTYGYTF; CDR3nt: TGTGCCACCTCCGGAGGTACAACGTATGGCTACACCTTC
v_gene: TRBV7-9; d_gene: NA; abundance: NA; j_gene: TRBJ2-5; CDR3aa: CASSLDRLATETQYF; CDR3nt: TGTGCCAGCAGCTTAGATCGGCTAGCGACAGAGACCCAGTACTTC
v_gene: TRBV2; d_gene: NA; abundance: NA; j_gene: TRBJ1-5; CDR3aa: CASNPPPGDDSNQPQHF; CDR3nt: TGTGCCAGTAACCCTCCCCCGGGGGACGATAGCAATCAGCCCCAGCATTTT
v_gene: TRBV7-8; d_gene: TRBD1; abundance: few; j_gene: TRBJ1-3; CDR3aa: CASSSRTGSSGNTIYF; CDR3nt: TGTGCCAGCAGCTCCCGGACAGGGAGCTCTGGAAACACCATATATTTT
v_gene: TRBV5-1; d_gene: NA; abundance: once; j_gene: TRBJ2-5; CDR3aa: CASSPAGLIFQETQYF; CDR3nt: TGCGCCAGCAGCCCGGCTGGGCTCATTTTCCAAGAGACCCAGTACTTC
v_gene: TRBV7-8; d_gene: NA; abundance: NA; j_gene: TRBJ2-2; CDR3aa: CASSLAGATGELFF; CDR3nt: TGTGCCAGCAGCTTAGCGGGGGCAACCGGGGAGCTGTTTTTT
v_gene: TRBV2; d_gene: NA; abundance: NA; j_gene: TRBJ1-2; CDR3aa: CASRDSPGDYGYTF; CDR3nt: TGTGCCAGCAGGGACTCCCCGGGGGACTATGGCTACACCTTC
v_gene: TRBV5-5; d_gene: NA; abundance: NA; j_gene: TRBJ1-2; CDR3aa: CASSGGDYGYTF; CDR3nt: TGTGCCAGCAGCGGGGGGGACTATGGCTACACCTTC
v_gene: TRBV5-1; d_gene: TRBD1; abundance: NA; j_gene: TRBJ1-4; CDR3aa: CASSLLGTVNEKLFF; CDR3nt: TGCGCCAGCAGCTTGTTGGGGACAGTCAATGAAAAACTGTTTTTT
v_gene: TRBV5-1; d_gene: NA; abundance: NA; j_gene: TRBJ2-1; CDR3aa: CASSLGQLNEQFF; CDR3nt: TGCGCCAGCAGCCTAGGACAGTTGAATGAGCAGTTCTTC
v_gene: TRBV7-9; d_gene: NA; abundance: NA; j_gene: TRBJ2-3; CDR3aa: CASSMRGVDTQYF; CDR3nt: TGTGCCAGCTCCATGCGGGGTGTGGATACGCAGTATTTT
v_gene: TRBV6-5; d_gene: TRBD1; abundance: NA; j_gene: TRBJ1-6; CDR3aa: CASSLQGTNNSPLHF; CDR3nt: TGTGCCAGCAGTTTACAGGGGACCAATAATTCACCCCTCCACTTT
v_gene: TRBV5-1; d_gene: NA; abundance: once; j_gene: TRBJ2-3; CDR3aa: CASIPTPEGDTQYF; CDR3nt: TGCGCCAGCATCCCAACCCCCGAGGGAGATACGCAGTATTTT
v_gene: TRBV5-1; d_gene: NA; abundance: NA; j_gene: TRBJ1-1; CDR3aa: CASSSAGQNTEAFF; CDR3nt: TGCGCCAGCAGCTCGGCGGGCCAGAACACTGAAGCTTTCTTT
v_gene: TRBV6-1; d_gene: TRBD1; abundance: NA; j_gene: TRBJ1-3; CDR3aa: CASTEGDSSGNTIYF; CDR3nt: TGTGCCAGCACCGAAGGGGACAGCTCTGGAAACACCATATATTTT
v_gene: TRBV5-1; d_gene: NA; abundance: NA; j_gene: TRBJ2-2; CDR3aa: CASSLGPGQNTGELFF; CDR3nt: TGCGCCAGCAGCTTGGGGCCGGGACAGAACACCGGGGAGCTGTTTTTT
v_gene: TRBV5-1; d_gene: TRBD1; abundance: NA; j_gene: TRBJ2-1; CDR3aa: CASSVYGTGDNEQFF; CDR3nt: TGCGCCAGCAGCGTCTATGGGACAGGTGACAATGAGCAGTTCTTC
v_gene: TRBV10-3; d_gene: NA; abundance: NA; j_gene: TRBJ1-2; CDR3aa: CAISEAVGVRGYTF; CDR3nt: TGTGCCATCAGTGAGGCGGTTGGGGTGAGAGGCTACACCTTC
v_gene: TRBV5-1; d_gene: TRBD1; abundance: NA; j_gene: TRBJ1-1; CDR3aa: CASSLVGTGDEAFF; CDR3nt: TGCGCCAGCAGCTTGGTCGGGACAGGCGATGAAGCTTTCTTT
v_gene: TRBV7-8; d_gene: NA; abundance: few; j_gene: TRBJ1-6; CDR3aa: CASSYGDINSPLHF; CDR3nt: TGTGCCAGCAGTTATGGGGATATTAATTCACCCCTCCACTTT
v_gene: TRBV5-1; d_gene: NA; abundance: NA; j_gene: TRBJ2-3; CDR3aa: CASSLAGAADTQYF; CDR3nt: TGCGCCAGCAGCTTGGCAGGTGCCGCAGATACGCAGTATTTT
v_gene: TRBV25-1; d_gene: TRBD2; abundance: NA; j_gene: TRBJ2-7; CDR3aa: CASSEGGGYEQYF; CDR3nt: TGTGCCAGCAGTGAAGGCGGGGGTTACGAGCAGTACTTC
v_gene: TRBV7-9; d_gene: NA; abundance: NA; j_gene: TRBJ1-5; CDR3aa: CASSSQGTSNQPQHF; CDR3nt: TGTGCCAGCAGCTCGCAGGGGACCAGCAATCAGCCCCAGCATTTT
v_gene: TRBV20-1; d_gene: NA; abundance: once; j_gene: TRBJ1-1; CDR3aa: CSANPWTEAFF; CDR3nt: TGCAGTGCCAATCCGTGGACTGAAGCTTTCTTT
v_gene: TRBV5-4; d_gene: NA; abundance: NA; j_gene: TRBJ1-1; CDR3aa: CASSQDIYTEAFF; CDR3nt: TGTGCCAGCAGCCAGGACATATACACTGAAGCTTTCTTT
v_gene: TRBV4-3; d_gene: NA; abundance: NA; j_gene: TRBJ1-2; CDR3aa: CASSQDPGTPGYGYTF; CDR3nt: TGCGCCAGCAGCCAAGACCCGGGGACGCCCGGGTATGGCTACACCTTC